This T cell receptor (beta chain) was sequenced in a study of identical twins. Whole-study findings and limits: Cross-sectional statistics underpinned the conclusions; the same donors were not followed.

One entry per CDR3 protein, called by TCRdb with MiXCR from the 5' RACE reads. Of around 530,000 distinct CDR3 sequences in the sample, nearly 15% were seen once. The germline gives CDR1 LNHNV, CDR2 YYDKDF (reference sequence). This CDR3 spans 19 amino acids. V was pared by 2 bases and J by 2 bases, with 10 bases of the junction left unmatched. Details on this clonotype: The antigen remains undetermined.

These records were also assigned to another study, of yellow fever vaccine responses in identical twins.

The J gene is TRBJ2-7, the V gene TRBV15, with 15 positions matching TRBD2. The TCR originated in a woman between 18 and 29 years old in good health. The source material was CD4+ T cells sorted from blood. CDR3 in DNA: TGTGCCACCAGCAGACTACGGGGGACTAGCGGGAGGCTCACCTACGAGCAGTACTTC. Residues: CATSRLRGTSGRLTYEQYF. The full variable domain, completed using reference TRBV15 and TRBJ2-7, is DAMVIQNPRYQVTQFGKPVTLSCSQTLNHNVMYWYQQKSSQAPKLLFHYYDKDFNNEADTPDNFQSRRPNTSFCFLDIRSPGLGDTAMYLCATSRLRGTSGRLTYEQYFGPGTRLTVT.